The rows below give T cell receptor beta chains drawn from one sample of a study of OX40 agonist ivuxolimab in advanced cancers. Clones were read by immunoSEQ multiplex PCR, and TCRdb kept only the in-frame ones, dropping some. The sample includes approximately 74,000 clones, approximately 82% of them seen just once. The source was CD4+ or CD8+ T cells sorted from blood, collected in a trial of the OX40 agonist ivuxolimab. Every receptor here comes from an adult with an advanced solid tumor such as melanoma, head and neck, liver or kidney cancer. The CDR3 runs from the conserved cysteine through the conserved F or W. D genes are given only for firm matches. Clone size appears in some rows only: once, few, many, or a class for an expanded clone.

TRBJ1-5 . TRBV18 . TGTGCCAGCTCACCAGGGGAGAATCAGCCCCAGCATTTT CASSPGENQPQHF
TRBJ2-3 . TRBV19 . TGTGCCAGTAAAAGGAGCGGGACAGTAACAGATACGCAGTATTTT CASKRSGTVTDTQYF
TRBJ2-3 TRBD2 TRBV5-1 . TGCGCCAGCAGCTTGCCGACTAGCTTTTCTAGCACAGATACGCAGTATTTT CASSLPTSFSSTDTQYF
TRBJ1-4 . TRBV6-1 . TGTGCCAGCAGTGACAGACTAGTTTACGAAAAACTGTTTTTT CASSDRLVYEKLFF
TRBJ1-5 TRBD1 TRBV28 . TGTGCCAGCAGTACAGACAGGGGTTGGCAGCCCCAGCATTTT CASSTDRGWQPQHF
TRBJ2-5 . TRBV2 . TGTGCCAGCACTAGGTCAGGGACTTTCCAAGAGACCCAGTACTTC CASTRSGTFQETQYF
TRBJ2-5 . TRBV4-1 . TGCGCCAGCAGCAGTACGTGGATACAAGAGACCCAGTACTTC CASSSTWIQETQYF
TRBJ1-2 TRBD1 TRBV6-5 . TGTGCCAGCAGTTACTCGACAGGGGGCGCTTACGGCTACACCTTC CASSYSTGGAYGYTF
TRBJ1-2 . TRBV5-1 . TGCGCCAGCAGTGCCCAGGGATCCAACTATGGCTACACCTTC CASSAQGSNYGYTF
TRBJ2-1 . TRBV5-4 . TGTGCCAGCAAAGTTCCAGGAGGGCCCTACAATGAGCAGTTCTTC CASKVPGGPYNEQFF
TRBJ1-1 TRBD1 TRBV7-9 . TGTGCCAGCAGCTCCCAACAGGGGGCTGGCACTGAAGCTTTCTTT CASSSQQGAGTEAFF
TRBJ2-7 TRBD1 TRBV7-2 . TGTGCCAGCAGCTTTCGACAGGGCTACGAGCAGTACTTC CASSFRQGYEQYF
TRBJ1-6 . TRBV6-5 . TGTGCCAGCAGTTACCCAAATTCACCCCTCCACTTT CASSYPNSPLHF
TRBJ2-2 . TRBV28 . TGTGCCAGCAGTTTAAACCCCCGCCAAGGCACCGGGGAGCTATTTTTT CASSLNPRQGTGELFF
TRBJ1-1 . TRBV20-1 . TGCAGTGCTAGGGGGCCGAACGCTTTCTTT CSARGPNAFF
TRBJ1-1 TRBD1 TRBV7-2 . TGTGCCAGCAGCACCAGGGGGCTGGGGAGCACTGAAGCTTTCTTT CASSTRGLGSTEAFF
TRBJ2-7 TRBD1 TRBV6-5 . TGTGCCAGCAGTCAAAGACAGGGGGCGCCCCAGCAGTACTTC CASSQRQGAPQQYF
TRBJ1-2 . TRBV28 . TGTGCCAGCAGTTTAGTAGACAGGACTAACTATGGCTACACCTTC CASSLVDRTNYGYTF
TRBJ1-4 TRBD1 TRBV5-1 . TGCGCCAGCAGCTTGGAGGGGGCTGGGGCTAATGAAAAACTGTTTTTT CASSLEGAGANEKLFF
TRBJ2-2 . TRBV19 . TGTGCCAGTACCCGGGGGACGGCGAACACCGGGGAGCTGTTTTTT CASTRGTANTGELFF
TRBJ2-1 TRBD2 TRBV7-2 . TGTGCCAGCAGCCAAATAGCGGGGTCGAATAATGAGCAGTTCTTC CASSQIAGSNNEQFF
TRBJ1-5 . TRBV4-1 few TGCGCCAGCAGCCAAGATTGGTCATATCAGCCCCAGCATTTT CASSQDWSYQPQHF
TRBJ2-2 . TRBV14 . TGTGCCAGCAGCCAAGGGACAACGAACACCGGGGAGCTGTTTTTT CASSQGTTNTGELFF
TRBJ1-5 TRBD1 TRBV9 . TGTGCCAGCAGCGCCGGGACAGGGAGCAATCAGCCCCAGCATTTT CASSAGTGSNQPQHF
TRBJ2-3 TRBD2 TRBV4-2 once TGTGCCAGCAGCAAGTACATTGGGACTAGCGGGAGGAGCACAGATACGCAGTATTTT CASSKYIGTSGRSTDTQYF
TRBJ2-7 . TRBV10-3 once TGTGCCATCAGTGACGGTAAGGGACTGCCATCCGAGCAGTACTTC CAISDGKGLPSEQYF
TRBJ1-2 . TRBV6-5 . TGTGCCAGCAGTTACTCCCTAGGAGTCTATGGCTACACCTTC CASSYSLGVYGYTF
TRBJ1-4 TRBD1 TRBV6-6 . TGTGCCAGCAGTTCCGGGACAGGGGTGCGGAATGAAAAACTGTTTTTT CASSSGTGVRNEKLFF
TRBJ2-3 . TRBV2 . TGTGCCAGCAGTGATGGGTCCGGCACAGATACGCAGTATTTT CASSDGSGTDTQYF
TRBJ2-7 TRBD1 TRBV5-6 . TGTGCCAGCAGCTTGGTGGGACAGGGGGCGTACGAGCAGTACTTC CASSLVGQGAYEQYF
TRBJ2-3 . TRBV27 . TGTGCCAGCAGTTCCCCCCAGCGGCTCACAGATACGCAGTATTTT CASSSPQRLTDTQYF
TRBJ1-2 . TRBV4-2 . TGTGCCAGCAGCCAAGATCTGAAGGACATCTATGGCTACACCTTC CASSQDLKDIYGYTF
TRBJ1-2 . TRBV14 . TGTGCCAGCAGCCGCCTTAAAAGAGGGGGCTACACCTTC CASSRLKRGGYTF